These 8 T cell receptor beta chains were all obtained from the same sample, sequenced in a study of blood T cell repertoires in COVID-19. The protocol was immunoSEQ multiplex PCR, while the TCRdb copy is restricted to in-frame clones and leaves out a portion. This sample yields about 49,000 clones, of which about 85% are seen a single time; 5% belongs to the top ten. Source material: peripheral blood. The source of these receptors is a man aged 40-49 years with active COVID-19.

This clone was counted once. The chain uses TRBV5-4 and TRBJ2-3; D gene uncertain. Germline lookup yields CDR1 SGHNT and CDR2 YYREEE (reference sequence). Trimming shortened V by 8 bases and J by 3 bases, and 16 bases separated the two germline ends. The CDR3 length is 14 residues. CDR3 residues: CASFDTLTTDTQYF. The CDR3 DNA follows: TGTGCCAGTTTTGATACTCTCACTACAGATACGCAGTATTTT.

The rearrangement joins TRBV6-5 to TRBJ2-3, with 7 positions matching TRBD1. Per germline, CDR1 MNHEY and CDR2 SVGAGI. The CDR3 has 15 residues. V lost 5 bases, J lost 2 bases, and 7 bases stayed unmatched. The CDR3 DNA sequence: TGTGCCAGCAGTACTGGGACAGACCCCACAGATACGCAGTATTTT. It codes for CASSTGTDPTDTQYF.

This sequence joins TRBV9 and TRBJ1-6; TRBD1 is a possible D gene (5 bases). This CDR3 contains 15 residues. Trimming stripped 4 bases from V and 9 bases from J, with 17 bases between. Germline loops: CDR1 SGDLS, CDR2 YYNGEE. The CDR3 here is CASSTSPTGGSPLHF. The CDR3 nucleotides are TGTGCCAGCAGCACAAGTCCTACCGGGGGTTCACCCCTCCACTTT.

The chain recombines TRBV20-1 with TRBJ2-7, with D unclear. Germline assignment: CDR1 DFQATT and CDR2 SNEGSKA (reference sequence). The V end lost 4 bases, the J end lost 7 bases, and 8 bases lay between the germline ends. CDR3 length: 10 residues. The CDR3 reads CSAIKREQYF. In nucleotides, the CDR3 is TGCAGTGCTATTAAACGGGAGCAGTACTTC.

This sequence joins TRBV6-6 and TRBJ2-4, with 10 bases matching TRBD1. This CDR3 comprises 15 residues. Germline assignment: CDR1 MNHNY and CDR2 SVGAGI (reference sequence). Trimming removed 6 bases from V and 6 bases from J; junction bases left unmatched: 8. Written as DNA, the CDR3 is TGTGCCAGCAGCTACGGACAGGGGGAGCTAAACATTCAGTACTTC. This codes for CASSYGQGELNIQYF.

The chain couples TRBV6-5 to TRBJ2-4; D is possibly TRBD1 (5 bases). Deletions cut 8 bases from V and 5 bases from J, with 13 bases between. The CDR3 length is 13 residues. Germline lookup yields CDR1 MNHEY and CDR2 SVGAGI. The chain's CDR3 is CASAVGRENIQYF. The CDR3 nucleotides are TGTGCCAGCGCGGTGGGGCGCGAAAACATTCAGTACTTC.

This rearrangement joins TRBV5-1 to TRBJ2-1; 7 nucleotides align to TRBD1. Per the germline V gene, CDR1 is SGHRS and CDR2 is YFSETQ. Germline trimming cut 4 bases from V and 4 bases from J; bases unmatched to any gene: 5. The CDR3 has 14 amino acids. CDR3 nucleotides: TGCGCCAGCAGCATGGGACAGCTGTACAATGAGCAGTTCTTC. Translated, it gives CASSMGQLYNEQFF.

The chain recombines TRBV5-6 with TRBJ1-1; 8 bases map to TRBD1. The germline V gene has CDR1 SGHDT and CDR2 YYEEEE. This CDR3 comprises 16 residues. Trimming at V came to 4 bases and at J to 6 bases, leaving 14 bases not matched to a gene. In DNA, the CDR3 is TGTGCCAGCAGCCCCATGGGACAGGCGCTCAGCGCTGAAGCTTTCTTT. Its protein is CASSPMGQALSAEAFF.